The rows below give T cell receptor beta chains drawn from one sample of a study of technical replicates of blood from several donors. Clones were read by immunoSEQ multiplex PCR, and TCRdb kept only the in-frame ones, dropping some. The repertoire holds tens of thousands of clones, with 90% to 95% as singletons. The sample consisted of PBMCs. The receptors were sampled from a human donor in good health. Some clones in this sample may be carry-over from other donors' samples. The CDR3 runs from the conserved cysteine through the conserved F or W. The D gene is left open where the match is weak. Clone size is stated in some rows and not others, as once, few, many or a class when expanded.

TRBD2	NA	TRBJ2-1	TRBV4-3	CASSQDPLAGGGLEQFF	TGCGCCAGCAGCCAAGACCCTTTGGCGGGGGGCGGGCTTGAGCAGTTCTTC
NA	NA	TRBJ2-5	TRBV11-1	CASSGLVQETQYF	TGTGCCAGCAGCGGACTCGTCCAAGAGACCCAGTACTTC
NA	NA	TRBJ1-2	TRBV7-8	CASSWVGGNYGYTF	TGTGCCAGCAGCTGGGTCGGCGGGAACTATGGCTACACCTTC
NA	NA	TRBJ2-3	TRBV19	CASSMGGGVRTDTQYF	TGTGCCAGTAGTATGGGTGGCGGGGTCCGCACAGATACGCAGTATTTT
TRBD2	NA	TRBJ2-7	TRBV4-3	CASSQDFLAGGEEQYF	TGCGCCAGCAGCCAAGATTTCCTAGCGGGTGGGGAGGAGCAGTACTTC
NA	NA	TRBJ1-5	TRBV29-1	CSVEVGGTQPQHF	TGCAGCGTTGAAGTGGGGGGTACCCAGCCCCAGCATTTT
TRBD2	few	TRBJ2-7	TRBV5-3	CARRAGLAYEQYF	TGTGCCAGAAGGGCGGGACTAGCCTACGAGCAGTACTTC
TRBD2	once	TRBJ2-5	TRBV9	CASSVGGAGAQETQYF	TGTGCCAGCAGCGTAGGGGGAGCGGGAGCCCAAGAGACCCAGTACTTC
TRBD2	NA	TRBJ2-3	TRBV15	CATSRDLAGPGDTQYF	TGTGCCACCAGCAGAGATCTAGCGGGGCCGGGGGATACGCAGTATTTT
TRBD1	NA	TRBJ1-2	TRBV5-6	CASSEGRGHGYTF	TGTGCCAGCAGCGAGGGTAGGGGGCATGGCTACACCTTC
NA	NA	TRBJ1-2	TRBV4-1	CASSQDLNRENGYTF	TGCGCCAGCAGCCAAGACCTAAACAGGGAAAATGGCTACACCTTC
TRBD2	NA	TRBJ2-1	TRBV5-1	CASSPRLADSYNEQFF	TGCGCCAGCAGCCCCAGACTAGCGGACTCCTACAATGAGCAGTTCTTC
NA	NA	TRBJ2-1	TRBV29-1	CSATGGGGLNEQFF	TGCAGCGCCACGGGAGGCGGGGGCCTCAATGAGCAGTTCTTC
TRBD1	NA	TRBJ1-6	TRBV6-5	CASSLQGAGSPLHF	TGTGCCAGCAGTTTACAGGGGGCCGGTTCACCCCTCCACTTT
TRBD2	NA	TRBJ2-1	TRBV6-5	CASSGTSGRAEQFF	TGTGCCAGCAGCGGGACTAGCGGGAGGGCCGAACAGTTCTTC
TRBD1	NA	TRBJ1-6	TRBV6-4	CASRGQGDKLSLHF	TGTGCCAGCAGGGGACAGGGGGATAAGCTGTCCCTCCACTTT
NA	NA	TRBJ2-3	TRBV2	CAGANRVTDTQYF	TGTGCCGGAGCCAACAGGGTCACAGATACGCAGTATTTT
NA	NA	TRBJ2-7	TRBV5-1	CASSWRGGDEQYF	TGCGCCAGCAGCTGGAGAGGGGGAGACGAGCAGTACTTC
NA	NA	TRBJ2-1	TRBV5-4	CASSPPPPGINEQFF	TGTGCCAGCAGCCCCCCCCCTCCGGGGATCAATGAGCAGTTCTTC
NA	NA	TRBJ2-3	TRBV9	CASSVRRQEYTDTQYF	TGTGCCAGCAGCGTAAGAAGACAGGAATACACAGATACGCAGTATTTT
NA	once	TRBJ2-2	TRBV7-2	CASSSGRVGSGELFF	TGTGCCAGCAGCTCCGGCAGGGTAGGCTCCGGGGAGCTGTTTTTT
NA	NA	TRBJ1-1	TRBV27	CASSSQFREAFF	TGTGCCAGCAGTTCACAGTTTCGGGAAGCTTTCTTT
TRBD2	NA	TRBJ2-1	TRBV18	CASSPGLDRNEQFF	TGTGCCAGCTCACCGGGACTAGATCGCAATGAGCAGTTCTTC
TRBD1	NA	TRBJ1-2	TRBV7-2	CASSLGSGQGYGYTF	TGTGCCAGCAGCTTAGGGTCGGGACAGGGCTATGGCTACACCTTC
NA	NA	TRBJ2-7	TRBV15	CATSRDVAGPSEQYF	TGTGCCACCAGCAGAGATGTTGCAGGGCCCAGCGAGCAGTACTTC
TRBD1	NA	TRBJ2-2	TRBV5-1	CASSMGQGNTGELFF	TGCGCCAGCAGCATGGGACAGGGTAACACCGGGGAGCTGTTTTTT
TRBD2	NA	TRBJ2-7	TRBV5-4	CASSLGLAGAQYEQYF	TGTGCCAGCAGCTTGGGGTTAGCGGGAGCTCAGTACGAGCAGTACTTC
TRBD2	NA	TRBJ2-7	TRBV5-4	CASSLSTWTSGSSPYEQYF	TGTGCCAGCAGCCTATCCACTTGGACTAGCGGGAGTTCCCCTTACGAGCAGTACTTC
NA	NA	TRBJ2-1	TRBV2	CASSPTGAQGGEQFF	TGTGCCAGCAGTCCCACTGGGGCCCAAGGGGGTGAGCAGTTCTTC
TRBD1	NA	TRBJ1-2	TRBV19	CASSLTGRNYGYTF	TGTGCCAGTAGCTTGACAGGGAGGAACTATGGCTACACCTTC
TRBD2	few	TRBJ2-5	TRBV7-9	CASSLLAGGPLETQYF	TGTGCCAGCAGCTTACTAGCGGGAGGGCCCCTGGAGACCCAGTACTTC
NA	NA	TRBJ1-4	TRBV5-1	CASSLFGRQGEKLFF	TGCGCCAGCAGCTTGTTTGGTCGCCAGGGAGAAAAACTGTTTTTT
TRBD1	NA	TRBJ1-1	TRBV5-1	CASSYGTGWTEAFF	TGCGCCAGCAGCTACGGGACAGGGTGGACTGAAGCTTTCTTT